Following are 22 T cell receptor beta chains from one sample sequenced in a study of T cell responses to AZD1222 COVID-19 vaccine. Data came from immunoSEQ multiplex PCR; TCRdb stores just in-frame clones and leaves some out. Here the sample spans under 150,000 clones, around 91% being singletons. Material: peripheral blood, obtained on day 0 of AZD1222 vaccination. These receptor sequences come from an adult in good health.

This rearrangement joins TRBV6-6 to TRBJ2-3, with D perhaps matching TRBD2 (5 bases). Germline assignment: CDR1 MNHNY and CDR2 SVGAGI (reference sequence). The CDR3 sequence is 12 residues long. Trimming removed 1 base at V and 14 bases at J, with 13 bases between. CDR3 nucleotide sequence: TGTGCCAGCAGTTACTACCAGGCGGGCCCGTATTTT. This encodes CASSYYQAGPYF.

The chain recombines TRBV19 with TRBJ2-4; 7 nucleotides agree with TRBD1. After removal of 1 base from V and 0 bases from J, the junction contained 6 bases not matched to a gene. Germline V gene data show CDR1 as LNHDA and CDR2 as SQIVND (reference sequence). The length of the CDR3 is 17 residues. The CDR3 DNA sequence: TGTGCCAGTAGTATAGTGACAGGGTTTCTAGCCAAAAACATTCAGTACTTC. Protein sequence: CASSIVTGFLAKNIQYF.

J is TRBJ2-5 and V is TRBV29-1; no definite D call. Trimming cost V 4 bases and J 1 base, with 7 bases left between them. The germline CDR1 and CDR2 sequences are SQVTM and ANQGSEA. The CDR3 totals 12 residues. CDR3 sequence: CSVAPAQETQYF. The CDR3 nucleotides read TGCAGCGTTGCCCCCGCCCAAGAGACCCAGTACTTC.

The V gene is TRBV7-2, the J gene TRBJ2-1; 9 bases fit TRBD2. V trimming: 2 bases; J trimming: 4 bases; junction bases outside the gene matches: 12. This CDR3 is built from 18 residues. From germline, CDR1 is SGHTA and CDR2 FQGNSA. In DNA form, the CDR3 reads TGTGCCAGCAGCTTATTTTCCCCCCTAGCGGGGAATTACAATGAGCAGTTCTTC. Protein product: CASSLFSPLAGNYNEQFF.

The V and J genes are TRBV19 and TRBJ2-5, with 10 bases fitting TRBD1. The junction had 5 bases not matched to a gene; V was cut back by 5 bases and J by 5 bases. The CDR3 spans 14 residues. Germline CDR1 LNHDA, CDR2 SQIVND (reference sequence). The CDR3 sequence is CASSHRDRGETQYF. CDR3 coding DNA: TGTGCCAGTAGTCACCGGGACAGGGGCGAGACCCAGTACTTC.

This clone is a singleton in its sample. The rearrangement links TRBV25-1 to TRBJ2-1; TRBD1 agrees at 8 bases. Germline assignment: CDR1 MGHDK and CDR2 SYGVNS. The CDR3 has 17 amino acids. Unmatched junction bases numbered 17, after V lost 4 bases and J lost 9 bases. CDR3 region: CASSALWDRHILSEQFF. In nucleotides, the CDR3 is TGTGCCAGCAGTGCACTCTGGGACAGGCATATTTTGAGTGAGCAGTTCTTC.

This chain uses TRBV28 with TRBJ1-4; D is uncertain. This CDR3 contains 15 residues. V lost 5 bases and J 4 bases, leaving 14 bases between the germline ends. Germline CDR1 is MDHEN and CDR2 is SYDVKM. This chain's CDR3 is CASSAPGMHNEKLFF. DNA for the CDR3: TGTGCCAGCAGTGCCCCGGGGATGCATAATGAAAAACTGTTTTTT.

V is TRBV5-6 and J is TRBJ2-1, with 7 nucleotides matching TRBD1. V gave up 5 bases and J gave up 7 bases; unmatched junction bases: 15. Germline V gives CDR1 SGHDT, CDR2 YYEEEE. This CDR3 is 16 amino acids long. The DNA for the CDR3 is TGTGCCAGCAGTTCTACTATGAGACAGGGATTAAATGAGCAGTTCTTC. This codes for CASSSTMRQGLNEQFF.

The chain has TRBV7-9 and TRBJ1-1; perhaps TRBD1 as D (6 bases). V lost 7 bases, J lost 8 bases, and 23 bases lay in between. The germline gives CDR1 SEHNR, CDR2 FQNEAQ (reference sequence). The CDR3 has 15 amino acids. In DNA, the CDR3 is TGTGCCAGCACCACCGGGACGGGAGGGACAATAGAAGCTTTCTTT. Translated, it gives CASTTGTGGTIEAFF. Full variable domain (remainder filled in from reference TRBV7-9 and TRBJ1-1): DTGVSQNPRHKITKRGQNVTFRCDPISEHNRLYWYRQTLGQGPEFLTYFQNEAQLEKSRLLSDRFSAERPKGSFSTLEIQRTEQGDSAMYLCASTTGTGGTIEAFFGQGTRLTVV.

V usage is TRBV28 and J usage is TRBJ1-5; possibly TRBD1 for D (5 bases). Germline CDR1 MDHEN, CDR2 SYDVKM. V lost 6 bases and J lost 11, with 17 bases in between. This CDR3 has 13 amino acids. In nucleotides, the CDR3 is TGTGCCAGCAGCCCCGGCCCGACAGAGGCCCAGCATTTT. Its protein product is CASSPGPTEAQHF.

The chain recombines TRBV9 with TRBJ2-1; tentative D call: TRBD2 (5 bases). V dropped 0 bases and J dropped 7 bases, with 14 bases sitting between them. This CDR3 comprises 15 residues. From germline, CDR1 is SGDLS and CDR2 YYNGEE. Written as DNA, the CDR3 is TGTGCCAGCAGCGTAGAGGGCTCGAGGGTTAATGAGCAGTTCTTC. This encodes CASSVEGSRVNEQFF.

V gene TRBV4-1 combines with J gene TRBJ2-3, with a possible D match to TRBD2 (6 bases). The CDR3 runs to 14 residues. Germline CDR1 MGHRA, CDR2 YSYEKL. V was shortened by 2 bases and J by 8 bases, with 14 bases between the two germline ends. The CDR3 DNA sequence: TGCGCCAGCAGCCAAATTGATAGCGGACCTACGCAGTATTTT. As protein: CASSQIDSGPTQYF.

V is TRBV2 and J is TRBJ1-4; no reliable D call. CDR3 length: 11 amino acids. V lost 6 bases, J lost 15 bases, and 14 bases lay in between. CDR1 SNHLY and CDR2 FYNNEI come from the germline V gene. The CDR3 coding sequence is TGTGCCAGCAGGCTTCGGGATTCGGTGTTTTTT. Amino acid sequence: CASRLRDSVFF.

The V call is TRBV18, the J call TRBJ2-5; TRBD2 aligns across 10 bases. The junction had 6 bases not matched to a gene; V was cut back by 5 bases and J by 3 bases. This CDR3 has 15 amino acids. The germline CDR1 and CDR2 sequences are KGHSH and LQKENI. CDR3 region: CASSWASGSEETQYF. In DNA, the CDR3 is TGTGCCAGCTCATGGGCTAGCGGGAGTGAAGAGACCCAGTACTTC.

The V gene is TRBV19, the J gene TRBJ1-2, with a tentative D call TRBD1 (5 bases). Trimming stripped 5 bases from V and 1 base from J, with 17 bases between. Germline V gene sequence: CDR1 LNHDA, CDR2 SQIVND (reference sequence). The CDR3 runs to 16 residues. The CDR3, as DNA: TGTGCCAGTAGTCCTACCGGGGCAAAGATTAACTATGGCTACACCTTC. This sequence encodes CASSPTGAKINYGYTF.

This clone was observed once. The chain couples TRBV4-1 to TRBJ2-5; TRBD2 matches 8 bases. Germline lookup yields CDR1 MGHRA and CDR2 YSYEKL. Trimming cost V 6 bases and J 2 bases; bases outside gene matches: 14. There are 17 residues in the CDR3. This CDR3 reads CASSPWQRESGQETQYF. CDR3 DNA sequence: TGCGCCAGCAGTCCTTGGCAGCGGGAGTCCGGACAAGAGACCCAGTACTTC.

This chain uses TRBV2 with TRBJ1-4, with D possibly being TRBD1 (5 bases). Looked up from germline, CDR1 is SNHLY and CDR2 is FYNNEI. Trimming shortened V by 6 bases and J by 5 bases, and 16 bases separated the two germline ends. This CDR3 has 15 residues. The CDR3 DNA is TGTGCCAGCAGGGAAACAGGTCTGGGCAATGAAAAACTGTTTTTT. This translates into CASRETGLGNEKLFF.

V gene TRBV18 combines with J gene TRBJ2-2; TRBD1 matches 9 bases. Germline V gene sequence: CDR1 KGHSH, CDR2 LQKENI. V was pared by 2 bases and J by 3 bases, with 1 base of the junction left unmatched. The CDR3 is 15 amino acids. The CDR3 is CASSPWTGDTGELFF. CDR3 sequence (DNA): TGTGCCAGCTCACCATGGACAGGGGACACCGGGGAGCTGTTTTTT.

V usage is TRBV15 and J usage is TRBJ2-4; 7 bases are shared with TRBD1. With V trimmed by 8 bases and J by 0 bases, 4 bases remained unmatched. Germline V CDR1 and CDR2: LNHNV, YYDKDF (reference sequence). The CDR3 has 14 amino acids. The CDR3 DNA reads as TGTGCCACCGAAAGGGGGCGAGCCAAAAACATTCAGTACTTC. It is translated as CATERGRAKNIQYF. Based on the CDR3 plus reference TRBV15 and TRBJ2-4, the full variable domain is DAMVIQNPRYQVTQFGKPVTLSCSQTLNHNVMYWYQQKSSQAPKLLFHYYDKDFNNEADTPDNFQSRRPNTSFCFLDIRSPGLGDTAMYLCATERGRAKNIQYFGAGTRLSVL.

The chain couples TRBV10-2 to TRBJ1-1, with 9 bases identical to TRBD1. J was trimmed by 4 bases and V by 5 bases; bases with no gene match: 5. Germline-derived CDR1 and CDR2 are WSHSY and SAAADI. This CDR3 comprises 14 residues. The CDR3 DNA reads TGCGCCAGCAGTAGGGACAGGGAAGGCACTGAAGCTTTCTTT. This gives the protein CASSRDREGTEAFF.

The CDR3 spells CASSPLQGSGSPLHF. DNA for the CDR3: TGTGCCAGTAGTCCACTACAGGGTTCTGGGTCACCCCTCCACTTT. This sequence joins TRBV19 and TRBJ1-6; D might be TRBD1 (6 bases). The CDR3 runs 15 residues. Germline V lookup: CDR1 LNHDA, CDR2 SQIVND (reference sequence). The V end lost 5 bases, the J end lost 10 bases, and 18 bases lay between the germline ends.

This chain joins TRBV23-1 and TRBJ1-3; no definite D call. TRBV23-1 is assigned to the ORF class and has an uncertain function. The CDR3 has 15 amino acids. CDR3 DNA: TGCGCTCGCGCGGGGTCACCGCCCATCGTAAACACCATATATTTT. Residues: CARAGSPPIVNTIYF.